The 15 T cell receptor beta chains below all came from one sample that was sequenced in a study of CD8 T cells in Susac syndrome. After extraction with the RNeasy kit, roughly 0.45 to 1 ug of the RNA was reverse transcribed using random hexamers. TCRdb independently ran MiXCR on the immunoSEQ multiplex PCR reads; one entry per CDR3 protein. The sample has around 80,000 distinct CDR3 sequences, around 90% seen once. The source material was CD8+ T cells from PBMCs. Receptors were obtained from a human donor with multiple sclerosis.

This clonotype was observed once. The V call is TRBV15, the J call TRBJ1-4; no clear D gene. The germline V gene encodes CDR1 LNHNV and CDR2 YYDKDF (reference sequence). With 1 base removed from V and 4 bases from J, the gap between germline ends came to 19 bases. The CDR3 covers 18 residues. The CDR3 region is CATSRAPEAETFNEKLFF. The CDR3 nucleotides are TGTGCCACCAGCAGAGCCCCCGAGGCCGAGACCTTTAATGAAAAACTGTTTTTT.

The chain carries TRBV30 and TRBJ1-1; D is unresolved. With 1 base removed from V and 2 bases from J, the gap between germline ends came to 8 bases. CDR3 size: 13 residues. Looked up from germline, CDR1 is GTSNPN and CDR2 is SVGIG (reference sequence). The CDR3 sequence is CAWSEALNTEAFF. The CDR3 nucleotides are TGTGCCTGGAGTGAGGCTCTTAACACTGAAGCTTTCTTT.

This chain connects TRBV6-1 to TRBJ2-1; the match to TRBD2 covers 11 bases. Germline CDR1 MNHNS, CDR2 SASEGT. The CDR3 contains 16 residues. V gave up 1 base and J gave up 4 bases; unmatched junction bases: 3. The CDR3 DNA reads TGTGCCAGCAGTGAAGTAGCGGGGGGGTTTTACAATGAGCAGTTCTTC. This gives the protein CASSEVAGGFYNEQFF.

The chain's CDR3 is CASSLPKVADTQYF. The CDR3 DNA is TGCGCCAGCAGCCTACCCAAGGTAGCAGATACGCAGTATTTT. The V and J genes are TRBV23-1 and TRBJ2-3; no definite D call. TRBV23-1 is sorted into the ORF group, with uncertain function. The CDR3 is 14 amino acids. Between the trimmed V and J ends, which lost 6 bases and 4 bases, there was a span of 14 bases.

CDR3 sequence: CASSSPGQKNIQYF. DNA for the CDR3: TGTGCCAGCAGTTCCCCGGGACAGAAAAACATTCAGTACTTC. The chain employs TRBV5-4 and TRBJ2-4; 7 bases are a match to TRBD1. Germline V gives CDR1 SGHNT, CDR2 YYREEE (reference sequence). The CDR3 has 14 residues. The V gene end was trimmed by 5 bases and the J gene end by 4 bases; junction bases not matched to a gene: 6.

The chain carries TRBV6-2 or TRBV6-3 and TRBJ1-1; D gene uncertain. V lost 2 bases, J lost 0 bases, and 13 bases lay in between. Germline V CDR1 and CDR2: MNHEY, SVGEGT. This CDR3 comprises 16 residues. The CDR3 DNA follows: TGTGCCAGCAGTTACGGCCAGATTCAAATGAACACTGAAGCTTTCTTT. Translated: CASSYGQIQMNTEAFF.

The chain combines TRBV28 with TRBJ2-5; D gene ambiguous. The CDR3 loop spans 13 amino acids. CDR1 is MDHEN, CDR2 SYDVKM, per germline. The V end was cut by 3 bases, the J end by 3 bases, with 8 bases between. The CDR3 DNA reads TGTGCCAGCAGTTTCGGGTTAGAAGAGACCCAGTACTTC. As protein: CASSFGLEETQYF.

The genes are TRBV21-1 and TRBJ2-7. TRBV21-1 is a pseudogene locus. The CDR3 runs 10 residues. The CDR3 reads CASSNHEQYF. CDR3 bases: TGTGCCAGCAGCAACCACGAGCAGTACTTC.

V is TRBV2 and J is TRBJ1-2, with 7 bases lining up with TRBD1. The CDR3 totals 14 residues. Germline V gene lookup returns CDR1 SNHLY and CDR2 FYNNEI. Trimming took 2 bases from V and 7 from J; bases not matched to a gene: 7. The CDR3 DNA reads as TGTGCCAGCAGTGAACTCACAGGGGAAATTGGCTACACCTTC. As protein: CASSELTGEIGYTF. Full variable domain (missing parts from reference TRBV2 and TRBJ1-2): EPEVTQTPSHQVTQMGQEVILRCVPISNHLYFYWYRQILGQKVEFLVSFYNNEISEKSEIFDDQFSVERPDGSNFTLKIRSTKLEDSAMYFCASSELTGEIGYTFGSGTRLTVV.

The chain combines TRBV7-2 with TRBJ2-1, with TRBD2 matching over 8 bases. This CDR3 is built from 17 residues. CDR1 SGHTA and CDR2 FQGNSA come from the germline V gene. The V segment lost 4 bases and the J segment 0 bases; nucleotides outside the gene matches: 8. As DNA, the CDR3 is TGTGCCAGCAGCTCCCCGATAGCGGGAAGCTCCTACAATGAGCAGTTCTTC. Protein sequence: CASSSPIAGSSYNEQFF. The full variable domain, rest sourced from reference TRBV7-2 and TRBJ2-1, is GAGVSQSPSNKVTEKGKDVELRCDPISGHTALYWYRQSLGQGLEFLIYFQGNSAPDKSGLPSDRFSAERTGGSVSTLTIQRTQQEDSAVYLCASSSPIAGSSYNEQFFGPGTRLTVL.

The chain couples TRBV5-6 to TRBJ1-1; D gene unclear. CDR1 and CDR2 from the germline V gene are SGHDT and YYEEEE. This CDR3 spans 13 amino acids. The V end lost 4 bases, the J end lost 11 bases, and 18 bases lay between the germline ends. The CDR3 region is CASSPGRSPVAFF. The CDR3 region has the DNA TGTGCCAGCAGCCCAGGAAGGTCCCCGGTCGCTTTCTTT.

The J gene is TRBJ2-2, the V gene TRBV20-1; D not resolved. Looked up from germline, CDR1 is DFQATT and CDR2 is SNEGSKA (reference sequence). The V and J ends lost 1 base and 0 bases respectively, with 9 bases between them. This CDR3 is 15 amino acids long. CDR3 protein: CSARAKDANTGELFF. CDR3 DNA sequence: TGCAGTGCTAGAGCAAAGGATGCGAACACCGGGGAGCTGTTTTTT.

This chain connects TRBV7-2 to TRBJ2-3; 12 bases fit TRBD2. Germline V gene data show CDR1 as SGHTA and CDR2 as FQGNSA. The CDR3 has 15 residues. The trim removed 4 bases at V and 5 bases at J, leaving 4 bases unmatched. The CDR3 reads CASSSTSGGGDTQYF. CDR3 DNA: TGTGCCAGCAGCTCGACTAGCGGGGGAGGAGATACGCAGTATTTT.

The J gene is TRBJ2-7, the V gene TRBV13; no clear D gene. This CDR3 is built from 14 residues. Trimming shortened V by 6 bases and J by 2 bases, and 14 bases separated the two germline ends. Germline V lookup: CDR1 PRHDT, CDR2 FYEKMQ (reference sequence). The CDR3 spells CASSFDGSPYEQYF. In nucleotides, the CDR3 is TGTGCCAGCAGTTTCGACGGGTCCCCCTACGAGCAGTACTTC.

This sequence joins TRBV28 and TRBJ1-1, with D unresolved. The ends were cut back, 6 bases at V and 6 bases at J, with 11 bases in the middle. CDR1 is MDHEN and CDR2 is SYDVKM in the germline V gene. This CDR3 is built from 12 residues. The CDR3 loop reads CASSPEAAEAFF. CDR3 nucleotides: TGTGCCAGCAGCCCCGAGGCCGCTGAAGCTTTCTTT.